This T cell receptor beta chain was observed in a study of CD8+CD57+ T cells in acquired aplastic anemia. Germline CDR1 MGHDK, CDR2 SYGVNS. CDR3 length: 16 amino acids. The junction had 15 bases not matched to a gene; V was cut back by 7 bases and J by 7 bases. For CDR3 and TCR beta VDJ profiling, genomic DNA was the template used. From the reads, TCRdb called clonotypes with MiXCR, one entry per CDR3 protein. This sample yields some 180,000 distinct CDR3 sequences, of which 46% are seen a single time; 2.9% belongs to the top ten. Material: sorted CD4+, CD8+, or CD8+CD57+ T cells (not recorded which) from PBMCs. The genes are TRBV25-1 and TRBJ2-7; TRBD1 matches at 11 bases. The TCR sequence derives from a human donor in good health. The CDR3 loop reads CASIRGEGQGVGEQYF. DNA of the CDR3: TGTGCCAGCATTCGAGGGGAGGGACAGGGGGTGGGAGAGCAGTACTTC.